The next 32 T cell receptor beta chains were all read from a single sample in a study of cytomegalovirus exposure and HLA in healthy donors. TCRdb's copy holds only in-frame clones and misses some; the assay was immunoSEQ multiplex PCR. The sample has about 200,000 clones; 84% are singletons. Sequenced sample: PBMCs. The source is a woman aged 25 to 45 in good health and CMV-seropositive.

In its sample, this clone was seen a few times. CDR3 bases: TGTGCCAGCAGCCCGTACACCTTC. This codes for CASSPYTF. The V and J genes are TRBV7-9 and TRBJ1-2, with D uncertain. V gave up 5 bases and J gave up 11 bases, with 3 bases separating them. Germline V gene lookup returns CDR1 SEHNR and CDR2 FQNEAQ (reference sequence). The CDR3 consists of 8 residues.

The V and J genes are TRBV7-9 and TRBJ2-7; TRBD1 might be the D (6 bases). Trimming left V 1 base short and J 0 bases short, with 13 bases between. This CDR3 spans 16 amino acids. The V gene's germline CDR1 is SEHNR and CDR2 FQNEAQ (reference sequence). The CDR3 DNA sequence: TGTGCCAGCAGCTTAGGGAGCGGACAGAGCTCCTACGAGCAGTACTTC. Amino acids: CASSLGSGQSSYEQYF.

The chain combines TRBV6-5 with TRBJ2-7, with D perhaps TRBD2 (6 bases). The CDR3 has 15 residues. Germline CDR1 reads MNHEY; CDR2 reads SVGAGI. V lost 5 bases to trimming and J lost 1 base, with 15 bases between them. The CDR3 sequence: CASSGGTYVSYEQYF. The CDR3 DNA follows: TGTGCCAGCAGTGGCGGGACCTACGTTTCCTACGAGCAGTACTTC.

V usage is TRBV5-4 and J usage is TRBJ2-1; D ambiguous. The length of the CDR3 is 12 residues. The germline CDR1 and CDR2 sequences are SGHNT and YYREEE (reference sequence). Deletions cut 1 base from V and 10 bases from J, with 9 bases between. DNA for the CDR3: TGTGCCAGCAGCTTGAAGCCCCGGGAGCAGTTCTTC. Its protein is CASSLKPREQFF. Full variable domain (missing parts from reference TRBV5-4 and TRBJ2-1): ETGVTQSPTHLIKTRGQQVTLRCSSQSGHNTVSWYQQALGQGPQFIFQYYREEENGRGNFPPRFSGLQFPNYSSELNVNALELDDSALYLCASSLKPREQFFGPGTRLTVL.

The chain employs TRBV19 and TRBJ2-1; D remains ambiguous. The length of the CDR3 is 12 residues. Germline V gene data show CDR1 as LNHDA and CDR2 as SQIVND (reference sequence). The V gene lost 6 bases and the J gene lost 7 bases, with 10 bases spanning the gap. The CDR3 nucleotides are TGTGCCAGTAGCTTCTTAACTAATGAGCAGTTCTTC. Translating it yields CASSFLTNEQFF.

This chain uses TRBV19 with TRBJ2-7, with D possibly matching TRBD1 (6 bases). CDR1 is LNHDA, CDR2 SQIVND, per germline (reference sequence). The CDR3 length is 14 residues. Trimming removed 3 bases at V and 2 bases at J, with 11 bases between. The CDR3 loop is CASSMNQGPYEQYF. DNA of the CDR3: TGTGCCAGTAGTATGAATCAGGGGCCCTACGAGCAGTACTTC.

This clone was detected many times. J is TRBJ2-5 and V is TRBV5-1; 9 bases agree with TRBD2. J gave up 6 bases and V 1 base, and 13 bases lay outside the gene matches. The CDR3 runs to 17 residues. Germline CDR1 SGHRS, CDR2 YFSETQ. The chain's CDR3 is CASSLQTIAGVRKTQYF. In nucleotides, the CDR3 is TGCGCCAGCAGCTTGCAAACGATAGCGGGAGTAAGGAAGACCCAGTACTTC.

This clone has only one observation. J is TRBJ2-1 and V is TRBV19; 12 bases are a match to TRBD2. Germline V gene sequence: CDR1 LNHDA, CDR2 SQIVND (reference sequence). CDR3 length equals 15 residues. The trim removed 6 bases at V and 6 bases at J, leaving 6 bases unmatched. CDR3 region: CASRSGTSGPNEQFF. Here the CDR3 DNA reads TGTGCCAGTAGGTCCGGGACTAGCGGGCCCAATGAGCAGTTCTTC.

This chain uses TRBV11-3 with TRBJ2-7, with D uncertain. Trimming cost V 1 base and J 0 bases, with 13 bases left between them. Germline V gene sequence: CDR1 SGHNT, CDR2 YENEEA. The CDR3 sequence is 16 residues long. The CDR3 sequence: CASSLVVCCSSYEQYF. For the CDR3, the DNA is TGTGCCAGCAGCTTAGTGGTTTGCTGCAGCTCCTACGAGCAGTACTTC. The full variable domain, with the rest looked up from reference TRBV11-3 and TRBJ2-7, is EAGVVQSPRYKIIEKKQPVAFWCNPISGHNTLYWYLQNLGQGPELLIRYENEEAVDDSQLPKDRFSAERLKGVDSTLKIQPAELGDSAVYLCASSLVVCCSSYEQYFGPGTRLTVT.

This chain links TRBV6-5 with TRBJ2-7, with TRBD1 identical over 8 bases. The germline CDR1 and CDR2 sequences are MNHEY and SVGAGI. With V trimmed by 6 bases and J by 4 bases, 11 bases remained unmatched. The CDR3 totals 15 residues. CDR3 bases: TGTGCCAGCAGCCCGGGGAACAGGGGGTTGTACGAGCAGTACTTC. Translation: CASSPGNRGLYEQYF.

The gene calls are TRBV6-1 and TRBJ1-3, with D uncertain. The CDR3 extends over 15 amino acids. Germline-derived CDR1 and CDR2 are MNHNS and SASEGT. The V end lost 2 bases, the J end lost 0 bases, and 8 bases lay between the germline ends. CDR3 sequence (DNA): TGTGCCAGCAGTGAAATCGGGATCTCTGGAAACACCATATATTTT. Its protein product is CASSEIGISGNTIYF.

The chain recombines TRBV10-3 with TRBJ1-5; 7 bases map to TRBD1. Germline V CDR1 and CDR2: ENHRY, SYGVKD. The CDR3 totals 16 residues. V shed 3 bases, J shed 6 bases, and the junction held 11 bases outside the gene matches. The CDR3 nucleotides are TGTGCCATCAGTGATGTCGTCAGGGGGTTGATTCAGCCCCAGCATTTT. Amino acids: CAISDVVRGLIQPQHF.

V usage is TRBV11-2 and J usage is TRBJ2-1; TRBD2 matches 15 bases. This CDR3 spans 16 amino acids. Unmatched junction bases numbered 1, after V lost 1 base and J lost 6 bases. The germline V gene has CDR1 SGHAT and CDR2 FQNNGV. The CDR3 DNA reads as TGTGCCAGCAGCTTAGCGGGACTAGCGGGGGGCAATGAGCAGTTCTTC. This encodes CASSLAGLAGGNEQFF. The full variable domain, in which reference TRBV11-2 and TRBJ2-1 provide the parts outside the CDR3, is EAGVAQSPRYKIIEKRQSVAFWCNPISGHATLYWYQQILGQGPKLLIQFQNNGVVDDSQLPKDRFSAERLKGVDSTLKIQPAKLEDSAVYLCASSLAGLAGGNEQFFGPGTRLTVL.

The CDR3 DNA follows: TGTGCCAGCAGCCAAGACTCTAGTTCGCGGTCCTACGAGCAGTACTTC. It encodes CASSQDSSSRSYEQYF. This chain uses TRBV14 with TRBJ2-7; D unresolved. The CDR3 extends over 16 amino acids. The ends were cut back, 0 bases at V and 1 base at J, with 13 bases in the middle. Germline CDR1 is SGHDN and CDR2 is FVKESK.

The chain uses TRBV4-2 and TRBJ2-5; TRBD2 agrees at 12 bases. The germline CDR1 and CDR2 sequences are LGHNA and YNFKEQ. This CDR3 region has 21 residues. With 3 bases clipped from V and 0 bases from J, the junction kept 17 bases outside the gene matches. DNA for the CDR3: TGTGCCAGCAGCCAGGCCGGACTAGCGGGGCGCTCCACTCGGTACCAAGAGACCCAGTACTTC. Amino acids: CASSQAGLAGRSTRYQETQYF.

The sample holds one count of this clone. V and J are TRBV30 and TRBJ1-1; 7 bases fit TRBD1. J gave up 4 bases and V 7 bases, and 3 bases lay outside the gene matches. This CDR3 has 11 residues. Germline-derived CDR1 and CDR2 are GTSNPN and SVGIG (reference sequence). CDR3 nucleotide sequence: TGTGCCTCGTACAGGGGCACTGAAGCTTTCTTT. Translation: CASYRGTEAFF.

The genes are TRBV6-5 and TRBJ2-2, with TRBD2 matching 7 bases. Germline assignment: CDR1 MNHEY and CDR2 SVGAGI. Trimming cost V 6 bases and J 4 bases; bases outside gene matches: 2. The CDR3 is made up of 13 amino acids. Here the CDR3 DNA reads TGTGCCAGCAGGGGAGGGGCCACCGGGGAGCTGTTTTTT. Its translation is CASRGGATGELFF.

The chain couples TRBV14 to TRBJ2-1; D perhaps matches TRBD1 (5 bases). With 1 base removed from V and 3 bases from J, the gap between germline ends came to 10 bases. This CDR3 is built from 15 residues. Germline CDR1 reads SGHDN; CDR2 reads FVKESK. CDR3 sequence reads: CASSQGQGGYNEQFF. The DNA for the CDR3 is TGTGCCAGCAGCCAAGGGCAGGGCGGCTACAATGAGCAGTTCTTC.

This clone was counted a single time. CDR3 amino acids: CASTPDLVSLDRYTF. The CDR3 region has the DNA TGTGCCAGCACCCCAGACTTGGTCAGCCTAGACCGCTACACCTTC. V gene TRBV7-2 combines with J gene TRBJ1-2; unclear D gene. Trimming took off 7 bases at V and 9 bases at J, with 24 bases between the two ends. This CDR3 contains 15 residues. The germline gives CDR1 SGHTA, CDR2 FQGNSA.

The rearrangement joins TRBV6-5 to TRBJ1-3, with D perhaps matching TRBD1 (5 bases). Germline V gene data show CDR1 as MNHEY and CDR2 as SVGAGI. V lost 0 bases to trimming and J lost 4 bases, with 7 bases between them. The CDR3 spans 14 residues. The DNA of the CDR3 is TGTGCCAGCAGTTACTCCGGACACGGAAACACCATATATTTT. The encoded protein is CASSYSGHGNTIYF.

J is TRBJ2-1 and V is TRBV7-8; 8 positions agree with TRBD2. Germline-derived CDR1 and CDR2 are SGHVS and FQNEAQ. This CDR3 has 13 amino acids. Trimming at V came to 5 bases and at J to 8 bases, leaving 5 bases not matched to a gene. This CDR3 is CASSGTRGDEQFF. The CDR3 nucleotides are TGTGCCAGCAGCGGGACTAGGGGGGATGAGCAGTTCTTC.

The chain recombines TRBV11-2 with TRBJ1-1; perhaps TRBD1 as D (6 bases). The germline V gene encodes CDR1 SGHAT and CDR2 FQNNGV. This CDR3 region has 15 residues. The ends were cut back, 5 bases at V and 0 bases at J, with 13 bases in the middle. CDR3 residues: CASSTSQGLNTEAFF. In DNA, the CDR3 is TGTGCCAGCAGCACCTCCCAGGGGTTGAACACTGAAGCTTTCTTT.

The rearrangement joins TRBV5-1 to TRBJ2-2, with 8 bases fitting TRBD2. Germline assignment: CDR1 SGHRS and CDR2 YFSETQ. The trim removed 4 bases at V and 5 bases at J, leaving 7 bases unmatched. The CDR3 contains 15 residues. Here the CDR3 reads CASSPTSDGTGELFF. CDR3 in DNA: TGCGCCAGCAGCCCGACTAGCGACGGGACCGGGGAGCTGTTTTTT.

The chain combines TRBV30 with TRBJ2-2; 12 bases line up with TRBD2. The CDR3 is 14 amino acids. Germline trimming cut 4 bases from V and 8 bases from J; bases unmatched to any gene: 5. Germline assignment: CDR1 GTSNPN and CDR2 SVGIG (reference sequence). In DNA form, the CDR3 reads TGTGCCTGGAAAGGGACTAGCGGGCTAGGGGAGCTGTTTTTT. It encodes CAWKGTSGLGELFF.

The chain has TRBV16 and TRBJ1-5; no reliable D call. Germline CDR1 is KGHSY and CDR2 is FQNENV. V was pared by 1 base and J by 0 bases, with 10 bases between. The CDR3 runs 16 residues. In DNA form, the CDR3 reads TGTGCCAGCAGCCAATATGCAGATTCTAGCAATCAGCCCCAGCATTTT. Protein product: CASSQYADSSNQPQHF.

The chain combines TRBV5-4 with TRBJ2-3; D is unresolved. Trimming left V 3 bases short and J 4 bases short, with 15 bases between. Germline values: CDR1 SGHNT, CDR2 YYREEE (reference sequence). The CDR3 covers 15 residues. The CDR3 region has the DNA TGTGCCAGCAGCTCCACCCAAAATGAGGCAGATACGCAGTATTTT. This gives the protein CASSSTQNEADTQYF.

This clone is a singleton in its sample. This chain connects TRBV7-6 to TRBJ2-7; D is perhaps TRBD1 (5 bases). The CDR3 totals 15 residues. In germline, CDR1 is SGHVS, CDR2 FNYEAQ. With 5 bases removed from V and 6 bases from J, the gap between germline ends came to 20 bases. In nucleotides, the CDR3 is TGTGCCAGCAGCCCATTGGGGCTGCCACAGTCCGAGCAGTACTTC. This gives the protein CASSPLGLPQSEQYF.

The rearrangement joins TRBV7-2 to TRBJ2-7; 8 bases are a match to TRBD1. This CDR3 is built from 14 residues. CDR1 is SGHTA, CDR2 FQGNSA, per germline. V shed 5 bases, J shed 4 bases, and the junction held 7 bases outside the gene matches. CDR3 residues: CASSPAGGGYEQYF. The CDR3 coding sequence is TGTGCCAGCAGCCCCGCAGGGGGCGGATACGAGCAGTACTTC.

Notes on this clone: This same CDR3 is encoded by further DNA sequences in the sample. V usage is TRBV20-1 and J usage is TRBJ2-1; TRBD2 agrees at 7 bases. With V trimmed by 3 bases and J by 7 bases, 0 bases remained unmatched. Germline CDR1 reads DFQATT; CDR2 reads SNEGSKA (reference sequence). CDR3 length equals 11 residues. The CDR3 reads CSARGGNEQFF. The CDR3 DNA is TGCAGTGCTAGGGGGGGGAATGAGCAGTTCTTC.

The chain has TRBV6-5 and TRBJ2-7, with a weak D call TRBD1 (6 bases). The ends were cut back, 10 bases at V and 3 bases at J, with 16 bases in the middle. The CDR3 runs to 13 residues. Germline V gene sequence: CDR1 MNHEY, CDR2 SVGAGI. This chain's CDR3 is CATSDRKHYEQYF. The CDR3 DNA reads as TGTGCCACCTCGGACAGAAAACACTACGAGCAGTACTTC.

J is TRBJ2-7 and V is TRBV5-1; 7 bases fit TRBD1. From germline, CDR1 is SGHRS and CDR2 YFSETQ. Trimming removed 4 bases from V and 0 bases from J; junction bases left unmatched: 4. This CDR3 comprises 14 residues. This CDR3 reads CASSQAGGSYEQYF. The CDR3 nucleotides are TGCGCCAGCAGCCAAGCAGGGGGCTCCTACGAGCAGTACTTC.

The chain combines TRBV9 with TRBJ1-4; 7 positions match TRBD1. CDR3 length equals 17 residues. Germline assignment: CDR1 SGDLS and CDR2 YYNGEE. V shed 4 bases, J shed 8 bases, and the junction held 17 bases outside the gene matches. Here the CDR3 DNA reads TGTGCCAGCAGCAAATCGATTACCGGGACAGAAGGCGAAAAACTGTTTTTT. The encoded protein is CASSKSITGTEGEKLFF.